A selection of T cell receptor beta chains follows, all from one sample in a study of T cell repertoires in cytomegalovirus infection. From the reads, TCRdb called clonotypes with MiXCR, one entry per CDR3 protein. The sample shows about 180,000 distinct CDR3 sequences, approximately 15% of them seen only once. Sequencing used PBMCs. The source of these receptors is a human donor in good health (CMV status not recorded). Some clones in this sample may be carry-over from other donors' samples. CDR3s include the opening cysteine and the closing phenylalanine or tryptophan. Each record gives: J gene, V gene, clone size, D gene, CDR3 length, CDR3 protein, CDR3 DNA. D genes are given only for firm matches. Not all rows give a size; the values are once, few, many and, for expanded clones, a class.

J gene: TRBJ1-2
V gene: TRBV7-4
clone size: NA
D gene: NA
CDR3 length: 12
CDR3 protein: CPSSHRNYGYTF
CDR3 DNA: TGTCCCAGCAGCCACAGAAACTATGGCTACACCTTC

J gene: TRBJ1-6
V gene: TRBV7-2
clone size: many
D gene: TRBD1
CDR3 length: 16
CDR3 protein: CASSSTRQGARSPLHF
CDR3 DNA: TGTGCCAGCAGCTCGACTCGACAGGGGGCGAGATCACCCCTCCACTTT

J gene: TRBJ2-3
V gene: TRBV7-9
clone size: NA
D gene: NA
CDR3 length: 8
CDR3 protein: CASSPRYF
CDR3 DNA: TGTGCCAGCAGCCCCCGGTATTTT

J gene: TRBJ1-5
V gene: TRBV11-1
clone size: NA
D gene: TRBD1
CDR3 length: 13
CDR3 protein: CASSPGQYQPQHF
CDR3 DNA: TGTGCCAGCAGCCCGGGACAGTATCAGCCCCAGCATTTT

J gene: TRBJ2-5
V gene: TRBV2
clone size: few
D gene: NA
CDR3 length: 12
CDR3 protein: CASNGQRETQYF
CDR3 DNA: TGTGCCAGCAATGGACAGCGGGAGACCCAGTACTTC

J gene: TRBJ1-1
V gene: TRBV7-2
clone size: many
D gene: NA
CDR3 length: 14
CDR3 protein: CASSSSGWSTEAFF
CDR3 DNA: TGTGCCAGCAGTTCGAGCGGATGGAGCACTGAAGCTTTCTTT

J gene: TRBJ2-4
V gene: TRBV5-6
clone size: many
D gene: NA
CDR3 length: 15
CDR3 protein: CASSHKRGGKGIQYF
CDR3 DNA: TGTGCCAGCAGTCACAAGAGGGGCGGAAAAGGGATTCAGTACTTC

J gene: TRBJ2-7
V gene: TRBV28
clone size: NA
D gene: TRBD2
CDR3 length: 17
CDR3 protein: CASSLGGLAGFGYEQYF
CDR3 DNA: TGTGCCAGCAGTTTAGGAGGACTAGCGGGTTTCGGCTACGAGCAGTACTTC

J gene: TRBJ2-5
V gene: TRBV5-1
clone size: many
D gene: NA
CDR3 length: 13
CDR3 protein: CASKAVGGETQYF
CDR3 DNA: TGCGCCAGCAAGGCAGTCGGAGGAGAGACCCAGTACTTC

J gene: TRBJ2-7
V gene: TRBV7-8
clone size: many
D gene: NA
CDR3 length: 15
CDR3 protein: CASSPLDLGLYEQYF
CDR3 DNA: TGTGCCAGCAGCCCTCTGGACCTGGGGTTATACGAGCAGTACTTC